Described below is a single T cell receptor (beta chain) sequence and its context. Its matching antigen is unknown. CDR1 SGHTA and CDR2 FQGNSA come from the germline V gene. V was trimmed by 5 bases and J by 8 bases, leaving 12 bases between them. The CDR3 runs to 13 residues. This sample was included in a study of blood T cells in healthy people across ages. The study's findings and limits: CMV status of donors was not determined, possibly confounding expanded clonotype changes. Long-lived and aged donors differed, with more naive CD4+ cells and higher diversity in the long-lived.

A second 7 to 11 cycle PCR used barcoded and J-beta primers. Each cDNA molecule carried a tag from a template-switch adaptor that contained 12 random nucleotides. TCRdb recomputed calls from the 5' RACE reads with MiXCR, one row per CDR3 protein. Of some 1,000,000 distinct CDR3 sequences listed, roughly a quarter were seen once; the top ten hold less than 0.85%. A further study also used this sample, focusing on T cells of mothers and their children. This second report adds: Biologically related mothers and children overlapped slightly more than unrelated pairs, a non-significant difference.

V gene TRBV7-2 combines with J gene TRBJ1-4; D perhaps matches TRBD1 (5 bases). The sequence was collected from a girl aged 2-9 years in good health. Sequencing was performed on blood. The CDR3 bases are TGTGCCAGCAGCCCGCTTCGGGGGGAAAAACTGTTTTTT. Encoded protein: CASSPLRGEKLFF.